The sequence of this TCR beta chain was determined in a study of neoadjuvant anti-PD-1 for oral cavity cancer. V lost 4 bases and J lost 4; bases outside the gene matches: 13. The length of the CDR3 is 16 residues. The germline gives CDR1 SGHRS, CDR2 YFSETQ. Overall study results and limits: PBMC Gini-index clonality exceeded responders' in non-responders post-nivolumab. Each response group had just three patients in TCR analyses.

TCRdb's copy holds only in-frame clones and misses some; the assay was immunoSEQ multiplex PCR. The sample has 60,000 to 75,000 clones; 83% are singletons. In the case of this clone: Its target is unknown.

Stage II-IVA oral cavity squamous cell carcinoma was new and untreated by systemic or radiation therapy. Cohort: HPV-negative, locally advanced oral cavity squamous cell carcinoma patients. The source of this sequence is a person aged 35 to 85 with oral cavity squamous cell carcinoma. The chain is built from TRBV5-1 and TRBJ1-2; 7 positions match TRBD1. Source: PBMCs, taken before nivolumab (anti-PD-1) treatment. The CDR3 spells CASSLLQGDYGYGYTF. The CDR3 region has the DNA TGCGCCAGCAGCCTGCTCCAGGGGGACTACGGCTATGGCTACACCTTC. The full variable domain, rest sourced from reference TRBV5-1 and TRBJ1-2, is KAGVTQTPRYLIKTRGQQVTLSCSPISGHRSVSWYQQTPGQGLQFLFEYFSETQRNKGNFPGRFSGRQFSNSRSEMNVSTLELGDSALYLCASSLLQGDYGYGYTFGSGTRLTVV.